A single sample gave rise to the 30 T cell receptor beta chains below, sequenced in a study of immune evolution from preneoplasia to lung adenocarcinoma. Clones were read by immunoSEQ multiplex PCR, and TCRdb kept only the in-frame ones, dropping some. The sample includes some 7,500 clones, around 85% of them seen just once. Sequencing was done on a sample of FFPE minimally invasive lung adenocarcinoma tissue. The receptors stem from a person at least 80 years old with lung adenocarcinoma.

The chain joins TRBV6-6 to TRBJ2-5; either TRBD1 or TRBD2 may fit D (5 bases each). Trimming stripped 4 bases from V and 5 bases from J, with 11 bases between. Germline V gene sequence: CDR1 MNHNY, CDR2 SVGAGI (reference sequence). The CDR3 extends over 13 amino acids. CDR3 in amino acids: CASSSRGGETQYF. DNA for the CDR3: TGTGCCAGCAGTTCTAGGGGCGGGGAGACCCAGTACTTC.

This chain connects TRBV19 to TRBJ2-7; the D gene is possibly TRBD1 (6 bases). Germline CDR1 LNHDA, CDR2 SQIVND (reference sequence). The CDR3 contains 13 residues. Trimming stripped 6 bases from V and 7 bases from J, with 16 bases between. CDR3 nucleotide sequence: TGTGCCAGTAGAGACAGGTTCAAGGGGGAGCAGTACTTC. Encoded protein: CASRDRFKGEQYF.

J is TRBJ1-6 and V is TRBV27, with D possibly being TRBD1 (6 bases). Trimming stripped 5 bases from V and 8 bases from J, with 16 bases between. The CDR3 runs 15 residues. The germline V gene has CDR1 MNHEY and CDR2 SMNVEV (reference sequence). The chain's CDR3 is CASSPSWGLDSPLHF. CDR3 in DNA: TGTGCCAGCAGTCCTTCTTGGGGGCTCGATTCACCCCTCCACTTT.

This clone has a handful of counts. The chain recombines TRBV7-8 with TRBJ1-1; 11 bases are shared with TRBD1. CDR1 is SGHVS and CDR2 is FQNEAQ in the germline V gene. The CDR3 consists of 15 residues. Unmatched junction bases numbered 7, after V lost 5 bases and J lost 5 bases. The CDR3 nucleotides are TGTGCCAGCAGCCCCGGACAGGGGGCGGGGACTGAAGCTTTCTTT. Translating it yields CASSPGQGAGTEAFF.

The chain recombines TRBV5-4 with TRBJ2-6, with 8 bases that match TRBD1. Trimming cost V 6 bases and J 4 bases; bases outside gene matches: 9. Germline V CDR1 and CDR2: SGHNT, YYREEE (reference sequence). The CDR3 is 16 amino acids. In DNA form, the CDR3 reads TGTGCCAGCACCACGCAGGGGGCTAGGGGGGCCAACGTCCTGACTTTC. Amino acid sequence: CASTTQGARGANVLTF.

The chain is built from TRBV27 and TRBJ2-1; 11 positions match TRBD1. This CDR3 comprises 16 residues. Germline V gene lookup returns CDR1 MNHEY and CDR2 SMNVEV (reference sequence). V dropped 3 bases and J dropped 4; count of bases not matched to a gene: 5. The CDR3 sequence: CASSFRDRGGYNEQFF. In nucleotides, the CDR3 is TGTGCCAGCAGTTTCCGGGACAGGGGGGGATACAATGAGCAGTTCTTC.

This clone was detected only once. The chain is built from TRBV7-9 and TRBJ1-2; D gene uncertain. Deletions cut 0 bases from V and 5 bases from J, with 7 bases between. The CDR3 runs 13 residues. Germline CDR1 is SEHNR and CDR2 is FQNEAQ (reference sequence). The CDR3 sequence: CASSLAAEYGYTF. As DNA, the CDR3 is TGTGCCAGCAGCTTAGCCGCGGAGTATGGCTACACCTTC.

This chain joins TRBV19 and TRBJ2-5; weak D call: TRBD2 (6 bases). Germline lookup yields CDR1 LNHDA and CDR2 SQIVND (reference sequence). Trimming removed 8 bases at V and 8 bases at J, with 15 bases between. This CDR3 has 12 amino acids. CDR3: CASSAGTHTQYF. As DNA, the CDR3 is TGTGCCAGTTCGGCCGGGACTCATACCCAGTACTTC.

This chain connects TRBV27 to TRBJ2-7, with D unresolved. The CDR3 is 13 residues long. CDR1 MNHEY and CDR2 SMNVEV come from the germline V gene (reference sequence). Deletions cut 3 bases from V and 6 bases from J, with 12 bases between. The CDR3 loop is CASSLVREGEQYF. The CDR3 nucleotides read TGTGCCAGCAGTTTGGTTAGGGAAGGCGAGCAGTACTTC.

This clone was seen a handful of times. This chain connects TRBV5-1 to TRBJ1-3; 9 nucleotides align to TRBD1. The junction had 3 bases not matched to a gene; V was cut back by 0 bases and J by 2 bases. The CDR3 has 16 amino acids. Germline CDR1 and CDR2: SGHRS and YFSETQ. This CDR3 reads CASSLVTGGTGNTIYF. CDR3 coding DNA: TGCGCCAGCAGCTTGGTGACAGGGGGGACTGGAAACACCATATATTTT.

The chain couples TRBV9 to TRBJ2-2, with D unclear. Trimming removed 3 bases from V and 8 bases from J, with 14 bases in between. The germline V gene has CDR1 SGDLS and CDR2 YYNGEE. The CDR3 sequence is 14 residues long. The CDR3 spells CASSDTPPKGELFF. CDR3 DNA: TGTGCCAGCAGCGACACCCCGCCCAAAGGGGAGCTGTTTTTT.

The chain is built from TRBV6-1 and TRBJ1-6, with no clear D. The CDR3 runs 13 residues. Germline CDR1 reads MNHNS; CDR2 reads SASEGT. Trimming cost V 7 bases and J 12 bases, with 16 bases left between them. CDR3 protein: CASTTEGGKPLHF. CDR3 DNA sequence: TGTGCCAGCACCACCGAGGGAGGTAAACCCCTCCACTTT.

In its sample, this clone was seen once. DNA of the CDR3: TGTGCCAGTAGGTGGTACACCTACGAGCAGTACTTC. It codes for CASRWYTYEQYF. The chain links TRBV2 to TRBJ2-7; D is undetermined. V lost 9 bases and J 2 bases, leaving 11 bases between the germline ends. The germline CDR1 and CDR2 sequences are SNHLY and FYNNEI. The CDR3 sequence is 12 residues long.

The chain combines TRBV21-1 with TRBJ1-4. TRBV21-1 constitutes a pseudogene. The CDR3 runs to 13 residues. The CDR3 coding sequence is TGTGCCAGCAGCCCGTGTGGGAACGAAAAACTGTTTTTT. Amino acids: CASSPCGNEKLFF.

CDR3 in amino acids: CASSAGADTQYF. The CDR3 DNA follows: TGTGCCAGCAGTGCAGGGGCAGATACGCAGTATTTT. The chain combines TRBV2 with TRBJ2-3; D may be TRBD1 (6 bases). Germline V gene sequence: CDR1 SNHLY, CDR2 FYNNEI. The CDR3 loop spans 12 amino acids. V was cut by 4 bases and J by 4 bases, with 6 bases left in between. The full variable domain, in which reference TRBV2 and TRBJ2-3 provide the parts outside the CDR3, is EPEVTQTPSHQVTQMGQEVILRCVPISNHLYFYWYRQILGQKVEFLVSFYNNEISEKSEIFDDQFSVERPDGSNFTLKIRSTKLEDSAMYFCASSAGADTQYFGPGTRLTVL.

The chain has TRBV27 and TRBJ1-1; 9 bases line up with TRBD1. Trimming removed 5 bases from V and 0 bases from J; junction bases left unmatched: 7. The CDR3 loop spans 16 amino acids. Germline loops: CDR1 MNHEY, CDR2 SMNVEV (reference sequence). The CDR3 DNA is TGTGCCAGCAGTCCCAAACAGGGGGCTCTGAACACTGAAGCTTTCTTT. Translated, it gives CASSPKQGALNTEAFF.

The chain is built from TRBV11-2 and TRBJ2-4; D is unclear. The germline gives CDR1 SGHAT, CDR2 FQNNGV. The CDR3 has 16 amino acids. V lost 5 bases to trimming and J lost 0 bases, with 14 bases between them. The CDR3 here is CASSPGLSVAKNIQYF. The CDR3 nucleotides read TGTGCCAGCAGCCCAGGATTATCGGTAGCCAAAAACATTCAGTACTTC.

V and J are TRBV19 and TRBJ2-7; no reliable D call. This CDR3 is built from 13 residues. V gave up 3 bases and J gave up 5 bases, with 11 bases separating them. Germline V gives CDR1 LNHDA, CDR2 SQIVND (reference sequence). This chain's CDR3 is CASSIPGQHEQYF. Written as DNA, the CDR3 is TGTGCCAGTAGTATCCCGGGTCAACACGAGCAGTACTTC.

This rearrangement joins TRBV6-6 to TRBJ2-5; 10 bases are shared with TRBD2. Gene TRBJ2-7 matches the end of the DNA better, so the J call may be wrong. CDR3 length equals 14 residues. Germline V gene sequence: CDR1 MNHNY, CDR2 SVGAGI (reference sequence). The CDR3 sequence is CASRRLAGVHEQYF. The DNA of the CDR3 is TGTGCCAGCCGGCGCCTAGCGGGGGTTCACGAGCAGTACTTC.

The V call is TRBV5-1, the J call TRBJ1-1; 9 bases line up with TRBD1. CDR1 is SGHRS and CDR2 is YFSETQ in the germline V gene. This CDR3 is built from 16 residues. The junction had 7 bases not matched to a gene; V was cut back by 3 bases and J by 1 base. The CDR3 here is CASSYTGGAGNTEAFF. The CDR3 nucleotides are TGCGCCAGCAGCTATACAGGGGGCGCCGGGAACACTGAAGCTTTCTTT.

The CDR3 DNA is TGTGCCAGTAGTATGGACCGCTACTCCTACGAGCAGTACTTC. It translates to CASSMDRYSYEQYF. The genes are TRBV19 and TRBJ2-7; D gene ambiguous. Trimming removed 3 bases at V and 0 bases at J, with 9 bases between. Germline loops: CDR1 LNHDA, CDR2 SQIVND (reference sequence). The CDR3 totals 14 residues.

V usage is TRBV7-8 and J usage is TRBJ1-4; no firm D call. The CDR3 runs 15 residues. The V end was cut by 5 bases, the J end by 5 bases, with 15 bases between. The V gene's germline CDR1 is SGHVS and CDR2 FQNEAQ. Here the CDR3 DNA reads TGTGCCAGCAGCATCGCCCGGGGTGGAAATGAAAAACTGTTTTTT. Translation gives CASSIARGGNEKLFF.

The chain recombines TRBV11-3 with TRBJ2-3; D is possibly TRBD1 (5 bases). The ends were cut back, 4 bases at V and 4 bases at J, with 18 bases in the middle. This CDR3 spans 16 amino acids. Germline-derived CDR1 and CDR2 are SGHNT and YENEEA. CDR3 bases: TGTGCCAGCAGCTCTATCGACAGCGAAGGCGCAGATACGCAGTATTTT. This sequence encodes CASSSIDSEGADTQYF.

As concerns this clone: One end of the junction fails to match germline, which may point to a read error. The chain joins TRBV5-1 to TRBJ1-2; 8 positions agree with TRBD1. CDR1 is SGHRS, CDR2 YFSETQ, per germline. This CDR3 contains 14 residues. The CDR3 DNA reads as TGCGTCAGCAGCGCAGGGGGCGTAGTTGATGGCTACACCTTC. Translation gives CVSSAGGVVDGYTF.

V gene TRBV5-1 combines with J gene TRBJ1-2; no clear D gene. The CDR3 is made up of 17 amino acids. The V and J ends lost 0 bases and 3 bases respectively, with 18 bases between them. Per the germline V gene, CDR1 is SGHRS and CDR2 is YFSETQ. In DNA, the CDR3 is TGCGCCAGCAGCTTGGGGTTCGGTCCCCACTTTGACTATGGCTACACCTTC. This encodes CASSLGFGPHFDYGYTF.

This clone was detected once. V usage is TRBV9 and J usage is TRBJ2-3; TRBD2 agrees at 8 bases. The germline gives CDR1 SGDLS, CDR2 YYNGEE. The CDR3 is made up of 15 amino acids. J lost 3 bases, V lost 2 bases, and 5 bases had no gene match. The CDR3 nucleotides are TGTGCCAGCAGCGTGGGACTAGAATGGACAGATACGCAGTATTTT. Translation gives CASSVGLEWTDTQYF.

This chain connects TRBV19 to TRBJ1-1, with 8 bases identical to TRBD1. The junction had 3 bases not matched to a gene; V was cut back by 1 base and J by 5 bases. The CDR3 consists of 14 residues. Germline V CDR1 and CDR2: LNHDA, SQIVND (reference sequence). CDR3 loop: CASSIGQGSTEAFF. DNA of the CDR3: TGTGCCAGTAGTATAGGACAGGGGAGTACTGAAGCTTTCTTT.

J is TRBJ1-2 and V is TRBV5-6; the D gene is possibly TRBD1 (5 bases). Germline-derived CDR1 and CDR2 are SGHDT and YYEEEE. The CDR3 runs to 13 residues. V was trimmed by 4 bases and J by 7 bases, leaving 14 bases between them. The CDR3 loop reads CASSRGLVRGYTF. For the CDR3, the DNA is TGTGCCAGCAGCCGGGGACTAGTACGTGGCTACACCTTC.

The chain carries TRBV7-9 and TRBJ1-3, with unresolved D. Germline CDR1 is SEHNR and CDR2 is FQNEAQ (reference sequence). Trimming shortened V by 8 bases and J by 0 bases, and 8 bases separated the two germline ends. This CDR3 has 13 amino acids. This CDR3 reads CASSTLSGNTIYF. CDR3 sequence (DNA): TGTGCCAGCTCGACCCTCTCTGGAAACACCATATATTTT.

V and J are TRBV28 and TRBJ1-5, with 7 bases lining up with TRBD1. Looked up from germline, CDR1 is MDHEN and CDR2 is SYDVKM. The CDR3 spans 14 residues. After removal of 3 bases from V and 6 bases from J, the junction contained 5 bases not matched to a gene. The CDR3 loop reads CASSLKGASQPQHF. The CDR3, as DNA: TGTGCCAGCAGTTTGAAGGGGGCTAGTCAGCCCCAGCATTTT.